This is a list of T cell receptor beta chains from one sample in a study of Ad26.COV2.S vaccination and SARS-CoV-2 variants. TCRdb keeps only in-frame clones here, not all; method: immunoSEQ multiplex PCR. The profile shows 440,000 or so clones, approximately 90% of them singletons. Material: peripheral blood, obtained in a trial of Ad26.COV2.S vaccine versus placebo. These receptors all stem from a person aged 18-60 years who received the Ad26.COV2.S COVID-19 vaccine or a placebo. CDR3s include the opening cysteine and the closing phenylalanine or tryptophan. A D gene is named only where the DNA matches it firmly. The size entry is marked missing in some rows and otherwise reads once, few, many or a size class.

v_call	d_call	clone_size	j_call	cdr3_nt	cdr3_aa
TRBV7-2	TRBD2	.	TRBJ2-5	TGTGCCAGCAGCTTAACTAGCGGGGGAGGGGAGACCCAGTACTTC	CASSLTSGGGETQYF
TRBV7-6	.	few	TRBJ2-2	TGTGCCAGCAGCGAACCCCCAAACACCGGGGAGCTGTTTTTT	CASSEPPNTGELFF
TRBV6-2/TRBV6-3	TRBD2	.	TRBJ2-1	TGTGCCAGCAGTTACTCGGGGCGGCTAGCGGACTACAATGAGCAGTTCTTC	CASSYSGRLADYNEQFF
TRBV6-5	TRBD2	.	TRBJ2-7	TGTGCCAGCAGTTACGGAGCGGGGGGGCACTACGAGCAGTACTTC	CASSYGAGGHYEQYF
TRBV2	.	.	TRBJ2-3	TGTGCCAGCAGGTTAACTGCCGGGACTCAAACAGATACGCAGTATTTT	CASRLTAGTQTDTQYF
TRBV7-2	TRBD1	.	TRBJ1-5	TGTGCCAGCAGCCCGACAGGGTATAGCAATCAGCCCCAGCATTTT	CASSPTGYSNQPQHF
TRBV27	TRBD1	.	TRBJ1-5	TGTGCCAGCAGTTTAGGGCAGGGGGCCCAAGGCGCGCCCCAGCATTTT	CASSLGQGAQGAPQHF
TRBV7-2	.	.	TRBJ1-6	TGTGCCAGCAGCTTAATCCAGGAGAATTCACCCCTCCACTTT	CASSLIQENSPLHF
TRBV24-1	.	.	TRBJ2-7	TGTGCCACCAGTGATCCTAGGACCGCACACCTCGAGCAGTACTTC	CATSDPRTAHLEQYF
TRBV7-2	.	once	TRBJ2-7	TGTGCCAGCAGCACACTGGTGGGCGAGCAGTACTTC	CASSTLVGEQYF
TRBV11-3	.	.	TRBJ2-7	TGTGCCAGCAGCTCTGGGATCCAGGACTACGAGCAGTACTTC	CASSSGIQDYEQYF
TRBV4-3	.	.	TRBJ1-2	TGCGCCAGCAGCCAAGATGTGGGCGGAGCTAACTATGGCTACACCTTC	CASSQDVGGANYGYTF
TRBV7-8	.	.	TRBJ1-5	TGTGCCAGTTCTAGGGACGGCCTCAATCAGCCCCAGCATTTT	CASSRDGLNQPQHF